Described below is a single T cell receptor (beta chain) sequence and its context. Its antigen is as yet unknown. TCRdb itself ran the 5' RACE reads through MiXCR, one entry per CDR3 protein. The sample contains 340,000 or so distinct CDR3 sequences, around 12% of which appear only once. Per the germline V gene, CDR1 is SGHKS and CDR2 is YYEKEE (reference sequence). V was shortened by 6 bases and J by 10 bases, with 20 bases between the two germline ends. The CDR3 sequence is 15 residues long. This sample is part of a study of T cells after yellow fever vaccination. Study-level results: A faster peak, day 5 versus 15, was reached by the weaker secondary response.

This clonotype was sampled from a man between 18 and 35 years old who received the YFV17D yellow fever vaccine. The chain is built from TRBV5-5 and TRBJ1-6, with D maybe TRBD1 (6 bases). The specimen was CD4+ T cells sorted from PBMCs, collected 15 days after the yellow fever booster vaccination. The CDR3 coding sequence is TGTGCCAGCACCCCAAGTGTGGCAGGGGTGTCACCCCTCCACTTT. This codes for CASTPSVAGVSPLHF. The entire variable domain, with the rest obtained from reference TRBV5-5 and TRBJ1-6, is as follows: DAGVTQSPTHLIKTRGQQVTLRCSPISGHKSVSWYQQVLGQGPQFIFQYYEKEERGRGNFPDRFSARQFPNYSSELNVNALLLGDSALYLCASTPSVAGVSPLHFGNGTRLTVT.